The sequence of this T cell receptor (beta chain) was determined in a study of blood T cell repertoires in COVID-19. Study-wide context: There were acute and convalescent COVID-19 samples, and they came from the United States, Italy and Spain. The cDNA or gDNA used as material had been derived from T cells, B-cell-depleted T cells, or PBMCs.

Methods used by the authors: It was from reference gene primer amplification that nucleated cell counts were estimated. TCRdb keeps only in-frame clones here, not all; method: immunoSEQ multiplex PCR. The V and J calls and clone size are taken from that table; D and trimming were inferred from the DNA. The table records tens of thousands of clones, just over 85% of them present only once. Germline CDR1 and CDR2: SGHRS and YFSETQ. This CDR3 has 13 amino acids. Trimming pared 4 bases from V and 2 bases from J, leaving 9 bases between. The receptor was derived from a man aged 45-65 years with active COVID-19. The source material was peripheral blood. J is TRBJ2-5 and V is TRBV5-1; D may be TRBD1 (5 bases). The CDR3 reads CASSPGIQETQYF. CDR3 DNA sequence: TGCGCCAGCAGCCCAGGGATTCAAGAGACCCAGTACTTC.